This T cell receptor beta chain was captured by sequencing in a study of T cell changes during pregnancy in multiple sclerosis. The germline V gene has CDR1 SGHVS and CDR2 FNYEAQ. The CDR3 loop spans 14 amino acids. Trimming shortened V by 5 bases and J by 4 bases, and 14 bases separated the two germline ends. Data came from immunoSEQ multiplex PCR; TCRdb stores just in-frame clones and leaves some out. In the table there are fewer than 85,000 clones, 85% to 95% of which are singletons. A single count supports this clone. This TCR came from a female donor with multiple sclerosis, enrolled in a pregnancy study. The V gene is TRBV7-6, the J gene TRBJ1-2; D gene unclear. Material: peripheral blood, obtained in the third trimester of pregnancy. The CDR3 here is CASSPSGGGYGYTF. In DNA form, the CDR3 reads TGTGCCAGCAGCCCCTCGGGTGGAGGCTATGGCTACACCTTC.